This entry features one T cell receptor beta chain sequence. This CDR3 comprises 17 residues. The V end lost 2 bases, the J end lost 0 bases, and 14 bases lay between the germline ends. Germline-derived CDR1 and CDR2 are LNHDA and SQIVND (reference sequence). The data stem from a study of T cells in tumors after PD-1 blockade. TCRdb keeps only in-frame clones here, not all; method: immunoSEQ multiplex PCR. The sample contains fewer than 50,000 clones, over 70% of which appear only once. The specimen was PBMCs, collected before anti-PD-1 treatment. The J gene is TRBJ1-5, the V gene TRBV19, with a tentative D call TRBD1 (5 bases). This TCR came from a human donor with basal cell carcinoma. In DNA form, the CDR3 reads TGTGCCAGTAGTATAAAACGGGGCGCTTATAGCAATCAGCCCCAGCATTTT. It codes for CASSIKRGAYSNQPQHF.